Listed below are T cell receptor beta chains from one sample, sequenced in a study of CD8+ T cells in alopecia areata. Some clones are missing from TCRdb's copy, which holds only in-frame ones; the method was immunoSEQ multiplex PCR. The profile covers 150,000 to 200,000 clones, with 45% to 60% appearing a single time and over 4% taken by the ten largest. The specimen was CD4+ T cells sorted from blood. These receptors originate from a human donor in good health. The CDR3 runs from the conserved cysteine through the conserved F or W. A D gene is named only where the DNA matches it firmly. Clone size is not always given. Where it is, it says once, few, many or a class for expanded clones.

V gene,clone size,D gene,J gene,CDR3 DNA,CDR3 protein
TRBV6-1,-,-,TRBJ2-4,TGTGCCAGCAGTGCCAGGTTAGCCTTAGCCAAAAACATTCAGTACTTC,CASSARLALAKNIQYF
TRBV27,-,-,TRBJ2-2,TGTGCCAGCAGTTTTATCATGTGGGACGGGGAGCTGTTTTTT,CASSFIMWDGELFF
TRBV4-1,-,-,TRBJ1-4,TGCGCCAGCAGCCCGACCCCAACTAATGAAAAACTGTTTTTT,CASSPTPTNEKLFF
TRBV6-5,-,-,TRBJ2-2,TGTGCCAGCAGTTCCCACACCGGGGAGCTGTTTTTT,CASSSHTGELFF
TRBV7-9,-,-,TRBJ1-1,TGTGCCAGCAGCTTCGGAGAGAACACTGAAGCTTTCTTT,CASSFGENTEAFF
TRBV7-9,-,-,TRBJ2-1,TGTGCCAGCAGCTTAGCTTCTAGAAGCTCCTACAATGAGCAGTTCTTC,CASSLASRSSYNEQFF
TRBV6-1,few,TRBD1,TRBJ2-7,TGTGCCAGCAGTCGGCAGGGGGATGGTAAGCAGTACTTC,CASSRQGDGKQYF
TRBV11-2,few,-,TRBJ2-5,TGTGCCAGCAGCCCCCACGAGACCCAGTACTTC,CASSPHETQYF
TRBV7-9,-,-,TRBJ2-7,TGTGCCAGCAGCTACGGGCCTAACGAGCAGTACTTC,CASSYGPNEQYF
TRBV30,-,-,TRBJ1-5,TGTGCCTGGAGCTTACAGGGAGCTCAGCCCCAGCATTTT,CAWSLQGAQPQHF
TRBV29-1,few,-,TRBJ2-5,TGCAGCGTGTGGGACTCTGCTGGGGCCCAGTACTTC,CSVWDSAGAQYF
TRBV2,-,-,TRBJ2-1,TGTGCCAGCAGTTCTGACCGTAGCTCCTACAATGAGCAGTTCTTC,CASSSDRSSYNEQFF
TRBV29-1,-,-,TRBJ1-2,TGCAGCGTTGAAGGTCAACCTCCTAACTATGGCTACACCTTC,CSVEGQPPNYGYTF
TRBV2,-,-,TRBJ1-5,TGTGCCAGCAGTGCCGACAGGCGGCCCCAGCATTTT,CASSADRRPQHF
TRBV6-6,once,-,TRBJ1-5,TGTGCTGGAGGGCTGACTCCTTTTCAGCCCCAGCATTTT,CAGGLTPFQPQHF
TRBV27,-,-,TRBJ2-3,TGTGCCAGCAGTTTAGGCCTAGCGACAGATACGCAGTATTTT,CASSLGLATDTQYF
TRBV9,few,TRBD2,TRBJ2-1,TGTGCCAGCAGCCAGAGGGCTAGCGGGTTGGATGAGCAGTTCTTC,CASSQRASGLDEQFF
TRBV5-1,-,-,TRBJ2-1,TGCGCCAGCAGCTTGGCCACGTCGCAGTTCTTC,CASSLATSQFF
TRBV6-5,-,-,TRBJ2-2,TGTGCCAGCAGATACAGGGCGAGCGGCACCGGGGAGCTGTTTTTT,CASRYRASGTGELFF
TRBV7-2,-,-,TRBJ1-5,TGTGCCAGCAGCTTAGGAACGTCGCCCCAGCATTTT,CASSLGTSPQHF
TRBV2,-,TRBD1,TRBJ2-5,TGTGCCAGCAGGGGGACAGGGCAAGAGACCCAGTACTTC,CASRGTGQETQYF
TRBV7-8,-,TRBD1,TRBJ1-2,TGTGCCAGCAGCTTAGCGGGACAGGGGAGTAGTTTTCGGGATGGCTACACCTTC,CASSLAGQGSSFRDGYTF
TRBV28,-,-,TRBJ1-5,TGTGCCTCCATCGGCCGGGGCGGGTACACTCGCGGCAATCAGCCCCAGCATTTT,CASIGRGGYTRGNQPQHF
TRBV28,once,TRBD1,TRBJ2-3,TGTGCCAGCACAGGGGGTACTGGAGATACGCAGTATTTT,CASTGGTGDTQYF
TRBV11-2,few,-,TRBJ2-3,TGTGCCAGCAGCTGGAGGGGGAGCGCCCTCACAGATACGCAGTATTTT,CASSWRGSALTDTQYF
TRBV9,-,TRBD2,TRBJ2-5,TGTGCCAGCAGCGTAGGACGCCTAGCGGGAGCGACCCAAGAGACCCAGTACTTC,CASSVGRLAGATQETQYF
TRBV9,-,TRBD2,TRBJ2-7,TGTGCCAGCAGCGTAGCAGCTAGCGGGTCCGCCTACGAGCAGTACTTC,CASSVAASGSAYEQYF
TRBV29-1,-,TRBD1,TRBJ1-1,TGCAGCGTTCGGACAGGGGGGAACACTGAAGCTTTCTTT,CSVRTGGNTEAFF
TRBV6-1,-,TRBD2,TRBJ2-7,TGTGCCAGCAGTTTTACGACTAGCGGCCTCGTCGAGCAGTACTTC,CASSFTTSGLVEQYF
TRBV28,-,TRBD1,TRBJ1-5,TGTGCCAGCAGTTTATCGACAGGGTTGGGGTCCGTTAATCAGCCCCAGCATTTT,CASSLSTGLGSVNQPQHF
TRBV25-1,-,-,TRBJ1-1,TGTGCCACCTCGGGAGACCGCCAAGAAGCTTTCTTT,CATSGDRQEAFF
TRBV11-2,-,TRBD2,TRBJ2-3,TGTGCCAGCAGCTTAGGAGAACTAGCGGATGCTAGCACAGATACGCAGTATTTT,CASSLGELADASTDTQYF
TRBV7-9,-,-,TRBJ2-1,TGTGCCAGCAGCTTAACGGGTCGGGTTTCCTACAATGAGCAGTTCTTC,CASSLTGRVSYNEQFF
TRBV5-6,-,-,TRBJ2-3,TGTGCCAGCAGCTTCAGGGTAGCGACAGATACGCAGTATTTT,CASSFRVATDTQYF
TRBV5-8,once,TRBD1,TRBJ2-5,TGTGCCAGCAGCTTGGTAGGACAGGGCCAAGAGACCCAGTACTTC,CASSLVGQGQETQYF
TRBV29-1,few,TRBD1,TRBJ2-7,TGCAGCGCCCGCGGATCGGGACAGTCACCCTACGAGCAGTACTTC,CSARGSGQSPYEQYF